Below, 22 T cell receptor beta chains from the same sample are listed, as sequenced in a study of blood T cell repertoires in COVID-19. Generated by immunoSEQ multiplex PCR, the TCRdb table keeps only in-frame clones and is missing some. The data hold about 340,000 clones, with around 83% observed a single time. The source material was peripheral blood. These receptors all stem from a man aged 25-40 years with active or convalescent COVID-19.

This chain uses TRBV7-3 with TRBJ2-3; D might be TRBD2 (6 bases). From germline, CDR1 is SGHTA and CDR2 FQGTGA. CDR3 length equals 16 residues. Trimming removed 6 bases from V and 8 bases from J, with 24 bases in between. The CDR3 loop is CASRPRGGPVAGTQYF. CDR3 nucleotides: TGTGCCAGCAGACCTCGGGGAGGCCCCGTTGCGGGTACGCAGTATTTT.

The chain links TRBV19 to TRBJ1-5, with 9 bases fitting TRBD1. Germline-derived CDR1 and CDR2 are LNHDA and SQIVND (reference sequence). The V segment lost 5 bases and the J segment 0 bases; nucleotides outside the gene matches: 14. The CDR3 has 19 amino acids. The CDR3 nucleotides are TGTGCCAGTAGTGCCGGACAGGGGAGACAACATGATAGCAATCAGCCCCAGCATTTT. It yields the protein CASSAGQGRQHDSNQPQHF.

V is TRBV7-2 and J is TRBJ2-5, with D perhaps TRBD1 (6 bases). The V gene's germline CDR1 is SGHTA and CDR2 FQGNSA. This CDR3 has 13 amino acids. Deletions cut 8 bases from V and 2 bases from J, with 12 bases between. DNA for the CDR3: TGTGCCAGCCGCGACAGGACACAAGAGACCCAGTACTTC. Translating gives CASRDRTQETQYF.

As DNA, the CDR3 is TGTGCCAGCAGTTTAGATGAGCATACGCAGTATTTT. It is translated as CASSLDEHTQYF. This chain connects TRBV28 to TRBJ2-3; D is undetermined. Trimming took off 2 bases at V and 7 bases at J, with 7 bases between the two ends. The CDR3 is 12 residues long. Germline CDR1 is MDHEN and CDR2 is SYDVKM.

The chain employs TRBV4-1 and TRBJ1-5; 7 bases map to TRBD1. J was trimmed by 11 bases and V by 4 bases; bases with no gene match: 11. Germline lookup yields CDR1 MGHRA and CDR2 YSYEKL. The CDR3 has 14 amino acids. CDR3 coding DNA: TGCGCCAGCAGCCTCGGGACAGCCATCGGGGCCCAGCATTTT. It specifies CASSLGTAIGAQHF.

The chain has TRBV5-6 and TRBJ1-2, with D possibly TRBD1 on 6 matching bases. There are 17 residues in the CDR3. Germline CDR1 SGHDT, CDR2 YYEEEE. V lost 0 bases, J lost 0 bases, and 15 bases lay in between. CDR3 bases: TGTGCCAGCAGCTTGGTGGGCGACAGGAAGACTAACTATGGCTACACCTTC. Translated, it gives CASSLVGDRKTNYGYTF.

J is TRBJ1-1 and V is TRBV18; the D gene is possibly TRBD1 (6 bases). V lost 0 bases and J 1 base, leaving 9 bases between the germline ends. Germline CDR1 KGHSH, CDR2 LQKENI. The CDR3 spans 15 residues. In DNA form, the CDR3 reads TGTGCCAGCTCACCACCAGGACAGCCGAACACTGAAGCTTTCTTT. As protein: CASSPPGQPNTEAFF. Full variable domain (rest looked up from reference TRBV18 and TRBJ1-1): NAGVMQNPRHLVRRRGQEARLRCSPMKGHSHVYWYRQLPEEGLKFMVYLQKENIIDESGMPKERFSAEFPKEGPSILRIQQVVRGDSAAYFCASSPPGQPNTEAFFGQGTRLTVV.

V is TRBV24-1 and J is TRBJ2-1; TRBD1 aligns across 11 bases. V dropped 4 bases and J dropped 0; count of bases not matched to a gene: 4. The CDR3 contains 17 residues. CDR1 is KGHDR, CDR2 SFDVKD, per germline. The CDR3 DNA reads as TGTGCCACCAGTGACCCGGGACAGGGGGTCTCCTACAATGAGCAGTTCTTC. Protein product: CATSDPGQGVSYNEQFF.

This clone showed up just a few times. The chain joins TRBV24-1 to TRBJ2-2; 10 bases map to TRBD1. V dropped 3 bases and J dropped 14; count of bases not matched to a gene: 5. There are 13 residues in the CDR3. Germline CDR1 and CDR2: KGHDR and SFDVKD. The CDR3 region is CATSDPDRGRLFF. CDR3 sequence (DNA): TGTGCCACCAGTGATCCCGACAGGGGGCGACTGTTTTTT.

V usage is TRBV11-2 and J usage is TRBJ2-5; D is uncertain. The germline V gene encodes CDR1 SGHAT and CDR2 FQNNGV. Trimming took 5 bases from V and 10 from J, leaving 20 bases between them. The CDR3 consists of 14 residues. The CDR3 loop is CASSLLARPRSQYF. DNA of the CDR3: TGTGCCAGCAGCCTTCTGGCCAGACCTAGGAGCCAGTACTTC.

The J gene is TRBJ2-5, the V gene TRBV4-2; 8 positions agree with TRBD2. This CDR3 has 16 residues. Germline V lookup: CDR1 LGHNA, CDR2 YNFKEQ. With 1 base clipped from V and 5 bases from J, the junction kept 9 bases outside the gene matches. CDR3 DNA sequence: TGTGCCAGCAGCCAAGTGGGACGGGAGGGCCACGAGACCCAGTACTTC. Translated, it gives CASSQVGREGHETQYF.

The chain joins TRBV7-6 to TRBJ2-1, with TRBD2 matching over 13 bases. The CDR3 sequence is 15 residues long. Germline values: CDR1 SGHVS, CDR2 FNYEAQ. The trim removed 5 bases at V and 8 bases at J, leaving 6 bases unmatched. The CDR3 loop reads CASSPGTSGVYEQFF. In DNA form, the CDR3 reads TGTGCCAGCAGCCCAGGGACTAGCGGGGTCTATGAGCAGTTCTTC.

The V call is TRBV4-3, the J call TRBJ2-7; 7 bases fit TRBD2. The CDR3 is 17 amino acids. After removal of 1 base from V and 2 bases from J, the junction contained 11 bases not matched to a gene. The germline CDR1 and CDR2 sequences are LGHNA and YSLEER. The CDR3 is CASSQGPFWGTTYEQYF. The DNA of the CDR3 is TGCGCCAGCAGCCAAGGCCCGTTTTGGGGGACTACCTACGAGCAGTACTTC.

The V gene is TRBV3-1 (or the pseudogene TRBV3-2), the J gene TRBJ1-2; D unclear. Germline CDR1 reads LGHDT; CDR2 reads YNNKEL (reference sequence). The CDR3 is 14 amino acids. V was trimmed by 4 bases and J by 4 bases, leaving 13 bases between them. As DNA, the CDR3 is TGTGCCAGCAGCCCCTCGTTCGAGTTCTATGGCTACACCTTC. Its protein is CASSPSFEFYGYTF.

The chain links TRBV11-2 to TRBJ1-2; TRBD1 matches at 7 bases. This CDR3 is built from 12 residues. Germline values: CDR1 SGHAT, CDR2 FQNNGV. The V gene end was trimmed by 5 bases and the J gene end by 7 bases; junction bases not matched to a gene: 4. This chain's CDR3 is CASSPGQSGYTF. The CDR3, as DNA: TGTGCCAGCAGCCCGGGACAGTCTGGCTACACCTTC.

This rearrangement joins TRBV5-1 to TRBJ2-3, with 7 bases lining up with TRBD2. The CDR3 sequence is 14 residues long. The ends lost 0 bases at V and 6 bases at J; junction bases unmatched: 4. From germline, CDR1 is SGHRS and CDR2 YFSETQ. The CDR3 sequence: CASSLVGGDDTQYF. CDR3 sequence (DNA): TGCGCCAGCAGCTTGGTTGGGGGGGACGATACGCAGTATTTT.

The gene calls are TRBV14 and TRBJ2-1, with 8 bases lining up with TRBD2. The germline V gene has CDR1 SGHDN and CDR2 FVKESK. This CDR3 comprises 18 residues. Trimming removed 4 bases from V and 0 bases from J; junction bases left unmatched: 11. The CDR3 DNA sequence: TGTGCCAGCAGCCCTAAGCGGGAGCCTCTTAGCTCCTACAATGAGCAGTTCTTC. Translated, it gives CASSPKREPLSSYNEQFF.

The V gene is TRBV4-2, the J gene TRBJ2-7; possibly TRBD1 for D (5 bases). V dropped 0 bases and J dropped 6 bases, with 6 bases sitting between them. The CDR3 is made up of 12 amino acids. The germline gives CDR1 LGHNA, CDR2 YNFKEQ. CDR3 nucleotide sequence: TGTGCCAGCAGCCAAGACAGGGTCGAGCAGTACTTC. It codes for CASSQDRVEQYF.

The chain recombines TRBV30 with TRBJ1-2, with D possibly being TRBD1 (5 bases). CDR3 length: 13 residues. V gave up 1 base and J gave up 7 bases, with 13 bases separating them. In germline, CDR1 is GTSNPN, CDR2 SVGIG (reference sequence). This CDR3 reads CAWSGQGVGGYTF. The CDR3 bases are TGTGCCTGGAGTGGCCAAGGGGTCGGTGGCTACACCTTC.

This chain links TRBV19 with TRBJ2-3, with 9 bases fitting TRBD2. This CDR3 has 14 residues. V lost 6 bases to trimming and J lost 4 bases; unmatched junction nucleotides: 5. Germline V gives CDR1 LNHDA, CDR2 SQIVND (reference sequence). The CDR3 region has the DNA TGTGCCAGTAGGGCTAGCGGGGATGCAGATACGCAGTATTTT. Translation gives CASRASGDADTQYF. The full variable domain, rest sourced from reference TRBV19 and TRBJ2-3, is DGGITQSPKYLFRKEGQNVTLSCEQNLNHDAMYWYRQDPGQGLRLIYYSQIVNDFQKGDIAEGYSVSREKKESFPLTVTSAQKNPTAFYLCASRASGDADTQYFGPGTRLTVL.

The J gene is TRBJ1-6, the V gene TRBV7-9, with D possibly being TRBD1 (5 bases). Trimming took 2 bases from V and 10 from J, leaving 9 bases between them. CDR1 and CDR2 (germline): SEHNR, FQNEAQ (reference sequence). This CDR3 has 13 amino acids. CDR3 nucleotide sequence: TGTGCCAGCAGCTTACAGGGAAAATCACCCCTCCACTTT. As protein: CASSLQGKSPLHF.

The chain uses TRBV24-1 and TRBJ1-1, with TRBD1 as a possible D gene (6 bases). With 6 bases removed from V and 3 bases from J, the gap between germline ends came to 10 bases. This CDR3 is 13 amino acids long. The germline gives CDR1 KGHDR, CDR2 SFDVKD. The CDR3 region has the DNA TGTGCCACCAGTACAGGGAGGGACACTGAAGCTTTCTTT. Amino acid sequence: CATSTGRDTEAFF.